This T cell receptor beta chain was recorded in a study of blood T cell repertoires in COVID-19. Study-level information: PBMCs, B-cell-depleted T cells, or T cells provided the cDNA or gDNA that made up the material.

This table comes from immunoSEQ multiplex PCR, and its TCRdb copy is limited to in-frame clones, with some not included. There are under 250,000 clones in the sample; 92% occur only once, and around 0.84% lies in the top ten. Trimming took 5 bases from V and 2 from J; bases not matched to a gene: 7. Germline V gene sequence: CDR1 SGHTA, CDR2 FQGNSA. The CDR3 length is 16 residues. The chain links TRBV7-2 to TRBJ2-3; 10 bases are a match to TRBD2. This TCR derives from a man in his fifties or sixties with COVID-19, enrolled during active disease. Sequencing used peripheral blood. This chain's CDR3 is CASSIQRGGITDTQYF. The CDR3, as DNA: TGTGCCAGCAGCATCCAGCGGGGGGGCATCACAGATACGCAGTATTTT.